The 22 T cell receptor beta chains reported below all come from one sample, sequenced in a study of circulating CD8 cells and anti-PD-1 response in melanoma. TCR libraries were prepared from around 15 ng of total RNA with the QIAseq Immune Repertoire TCR panel. TCRdb redid the calling of the reads with MiXCR, one entry per CDR3 protein. The table records about 530 distinct CDR3 sequences, roughly 6.4% of them present only once. From live CD3+CD8+TCRalphabeta+ cells, four PD-1 and/or TIGIT subsets were sorted. This specimen consisted of CD8+ T cells from PBMCs, obtained at baseline or after one month of anti-PD-1 therapy (not recorded which). The receptors come from a human donor with melanoma.

Within the sample, this clonotype is large. The J gene is TRBJ2-1, the V gene TRBV11-2, with TRBD2 identical over 8 bases. Germline V lookup: CDR1 SGHAT, CDR2 FQNNGV. The CDR3 covers 13 residues. V lost 6 bases and J lost 7; bases outside the gene matches: 5. The CDR3 nucleotides read TGTGCCAGCAGTGACCGGGGGGGGAATGAGCAGTTCTTC. It encodes CASSDRGGNEQFF.

Relative to its sample, this clonotype is medium-sized. The rearrangement links TRBV28 to TRBJ1-5; D possibly corresponds to TRBD1 (6 bases). With 3 bases removed from V and 7 bases from J, the gap between germline ends came to 16 bases. There are 15 residues in the CDR3. Germline-derived CDR1 and CDR2 are MDHEN and SYDVKM. The chain's CDR3 is CASSLELQGLQPQHF. The CDR3 DNA reads as TGTGCCAGCAGTTTGGAGCTTCAGGGGCTACAGCCCCAGCATTTT.

This clonotype rates as large (0.1 to 1%). The chain joins TRBV7-9 to TRBJ2-1; TRBD1 matches at 10 bases. The CDR3 spans 14 residues. Germline lookup yields CDR1 SEHNR and CDR2 FQNEAQ (reference sequence). J was trimmed by 6 bases and V by 5 bases; bases with no gene match: 4. Written as DNA, the CDR3 is TGTGCCAGCAGCGTTGACAGGGGGCGCAATGAGCAGTTCTTC. Translated: CASSVDRGRNEQFF.

This clonotype ranks as large. The genes are TRBV28 and TRBJ2-7, with D hard to call. V shed 5 bases and J shed 7 bases, with 9 bases lying between them. In germline, CDR1 is MDHEN, CDR2 SYDVKM. CDR3 length: 11 amino acids. The CDR3 region is CASSPLREQYF. The CDR3 DNA sequence: TGTGCCAGCAGTCCCCTCCGGGAGCAGTACTTC.

By frequency in the sample, this clonotype is medium-sized (0.01 to 0.1%). The V call is TRBV19, the J call TRBJ2-7; TRBD2 matches at 9 bases. This CDR3 comprises 15 residues. V lost 4 bases and J lost 5; bases outside the gene matches: 9. Germline V CDR1 and CDR2: LNHDA, SQIVND (reference sequence). The CDR3 protein is CASSTLGGGRDEQYF. DNA of the CDR3: TGTGCCAGTAGTACCCTTGGTGGCGGGAGGGACGAGCAGTACTTC. The variable domain in full, with the rest retrieved from reference TRBV19 and TRBJ2-7, is DGGITQSPKYLFRKEGQNVTLSCEQNLNHDAMYWYRQDPGQGLRLIYYSQIVNDFQKGDIAEGYSVSREKKESFPLTVTSAQKNPTAFYLCASSTLGGGRDEQYFGPGTRLTVT.

This clonotype is judged large. This rearrangement joins TRBV6-6 to TRBJ2-7; D might be TRBD1 (5 bases). There are 13 residues in the CDR3. Germline assignment: CDR1 MNHNY and CDR2 SVGAGI (reference sequence). Trimming pared 10 bases from V and 4 bases from J, leaving 17 bases between. The CDR3 protein is CATAGVTGYEQYF. The CDR3 coding sequence is TGTGCCACCGCTGGGGTCACAGGTTACGAGCAGTACTTC.

Relative to its sample, this clonotype is medium-sized. This chain uses TRBV5-6 with TRBJ2-1; no firm D call. CDR3 length: 13 residues. Trimming removed 0 bases from V and 6 bases from J, with 7 bases in between. CDR1 SGHDT and CDR2 YYEEEE come from the germline V gene. CDR3 residues: CASSLERINEQFF. The CDR3 bases are TGTGCCAGCAGCTTGGAACGGATCAATGAGCAGTTCTTC.

The CDR3 nucleotides are TGTGCCAGCAGCCAGGGGGCTGCAGATACGCAGTATTTT. It specifies CASSQGAADTQYF. The chain employs TRBV5-6 and TRBJ2-3; 8 bases match TRBD1. Trimming removed 4 bases from V and 4 bases from J; junction bases left unmatched: 2. The germline CDR1 and CDR2 sequences are SGHDT and YYEEEE. The CDR3 is made up of 13 amino acids.

Sample share makes this clonotype large. The genes are TRBV5-4 and TRBJ2-2; perhaps TRBD2 as D (7 bases). CDR3 size: 13 residues. CDR1 is SGHNT, CDR2 YYREEE, per germline (reference sequence). V was clipped by 4 bases and J by 6 bases, with 10 bases between them. The CDR3 bases are TGTGCCAGCAGCCCCGGGGGGCCCGGGGAGCTGTTTTTT. It translates to CASSPGGPGELFF.

This clonotype has a single count. With only one base between it and a far larger clone, this is likely a read error. V is TRBV20-1 and J is TRBJ2-5; D uncertain. With 0 bases removed from V and 11 bases from J, the gap between germline ends came to 22 bases. There are 15 residues in the CDR3. Germline loops: CDR1 DFQATT, CDR2 SNEGSKA (reference sequence). CDR3 sequence: CSARDLESSYNEQYF. The DNA for the CDR3 is TGCAGTGCTAGAGATCTTGAGAGCTCCTACAATGAGCAGTACTTC.

Details on this clonotype: A much more abundant neighbour one base away suggests this may be a read error. V gene TRBV3-1 combines with J gene TRBJ2-7; 7 positions match TRBD1. CDR1 is LGHDT, CDR2 YNNKEL, per germline (reference sequence). V gave up 1 base and J gave up 3 bases; unmatched junction bases: 3. The CDR3 contains 14 residues. The CDR3 sequence: CASSQGAGGYEQYF. The CDR3 DNA sequence: TGTGCCAGCAGCCAAGGGGCAGGGGGCTACGAGCAGTACTTC.

This clonotype was counted a single time. The chain uses TRBV2 and TRBJ1-6; no clear D gene. Trimming took 8 bases from V and 0 from J, leaving 14 bases between them. The CDR3 loop spans 16 amino acids. CDR1 SNHLY and CDR2 FYNNEI come from the germline V gene. The DNA of the CDR3 is TGTGCCAGCGGCCGTTCCGCGCTCTCCTATAATTCACCCCTCCACTTT. Protein product: CASGRSALSYNSPLHF.

This clonotype is labeled as large. The V gene is TRBV27, the J gene TRBJ2-1, with D maybe TRBD1 (6 bases). The CDR3 runs 15 residues. Trimming pared 1 base from V and 3 bases from J, leaving 10 bases between. Germline CDR1 reads MNHEY; CDR2 reads SMNVEV (reference sequence). The CDR3 coding sequence is TGTGCCAGCAGTTTATATCAGGGGAACTACAATGAGCAGTTCTTC. Its protein is CASSLYQGNYNEQFF.

This clonotype is large (0.1 to 1%) in the sample. V usage is TRBV28 and J usage is TRBJ1-5; weak D call: TRBD1 (6 bases). Germline V gene data show CDR1 as MDHEN and CDR2 as SYDVKM. Between the trimmed V and J ends, which lost 4 bases and 0 bases, there was a span of 16 bases. The CDR3 is 17 amino acids. In DNA form, the CDR3 reads TGTGCCAGCAGTTCTTACGGACAGTACTATAGCAATCAGCCCCAGCATTTT. It specifies CASSSYGQYYSNQPQHF. Full variable domain (missing parts from reference TRBV28 and TRBJ1-5): DVKVTQSSRYLVKRTGEKVFLECVQDMDHENMFWYRQDPGLGLRLIYFSYDVKMKEKGDIPEGYSVSREKKERFSLILESASTNQTSMYLCASSSYGQYYSNQPQHFGDGTRLSIL.

In its sample, this clonotype ranks as medium-sized. The rearrangement uses TRBV5-1 and TRBJ2-3; D might be TRBD1 or TRBD2, each matching 5 bases. Germline values: CDR1 SGHRS, CDR2 YFSETQ. V was clipped by 4 bases and J by 5 bases, with 17 bases between them. The CDR3 sequence is 15 residues long. The CDR3 sequence is CASSTGTPGGDTQYF. The CDR3 DNA reads as TGCGCCAGCAGCACCGGGACGCCCGGTGGAGATACGCAGTATTTT.

This clonotype ranks as large. The V and J genes are TRBV29-1 and TRBJ2-2; D uncertain. CDR3 length: 13 residues. Germline V gives CDR1 SQVTM, CDR2 ANQGSEA. V lost 0 bases, J lost 6 bases, and 8 bases lay in between. DNA of the CDR3: TGCAGCGTTGAAGAAGGGATGTCCGGGGAGCTGTTTTTT. This translates into CSVEEGMSGELFF.

By share of the sample, this clonotype is medium-sized. V usage is TRBV25-1 and J usage is TRBJ2-3; D tentatively reads TRBD1 or TRBD2 (5 bases each). This CDR3 has 16 amino acids. CDR1 is MGHDK, CDR2 SYGVNS, per germline. The V end lost 5 bases, the J end lost 0 bases, and 15 bases lay between the germline ends. CDR3: CASSPLRGPSTDTQYF. The CDR3 DNA follows: TGTGCCAGCAGTCCACTACGGGGCCCCAGCACAGATACGCAGTATTTT.

The chain combines TRBV20-1 with TRBJ2-7, with 10 bases fitting TRBD2. Germline lookup yields CDR1 DFQATT and CDR2 SNEGSKA (reference sequence). The CDR3 covers 16 residues. J lost 5 bases, V lost 0 bases, and 10 bases had no gene match. The chain's CDR3 is CSARDQGTSDHHEQYF. CDR3 sequence (DNA): TGCAGTGCTAGAGACCAGGGGACTAGCGATCACCACGAGCAGTACTTC.

This clonotype is judged large. This chain joins TRBV12-3 or TRBV12-4 and TRBJ1-2, with TRBD1 identical over 7 bases. Germline trimming cut 5 bases from V and 4 bases from J; bases unmatched to any gene: 13. The CDR3 contains 16 residues. The CDR3: CASSGDSAGRVYGYTF. As DNA, the CDR3 is TGTGCCAGCAGTGGGGACAGCGCTGGTAGAGTCTATGGCTACACCTTC.

Within the sample, this clonotype is large. V usage is TRBV28 and J usage is TRBJ2-7; 9 positions agree with TRBD1. The germline gives CDR1 MDHEN, CDR2 SYDVKM. The CDR3 has 15 amino acids. J gave up 5 bases and V 10 bases, and 15 bases lay outside the gene matches. CDR3 loop: CAIEETGTGLNEQYF. CDR3 sequence (DNA): TGTGCCATCGAAGAAACCGGGACAGGGTTAAACGAGCAGTACTTC.

In this sample, this clonotype is large. CDR3 amino acids: CASRWTGTGDTEAFF. The DNA of the CDR3 is TGTGCCAGCAGGTGGACCGGGACAGGGGACACTGAAGCTTTCTTT. The gene calls are TRBV28 and TRBJ1-1, with 10 bases fitting TRBD1. Germline V gives CDR1 MDHEN, CDR2 SYDVKM. With 6 bases clipped from V and 3 bases from J, the junction kept 7 bases outside the gene matches. The CDR3 loop spans 15 amino acids. The full variable domain, in which reference TRBV28 and TRBJ1-1 provide the parts outside the CDR3, is DVKVTQSSRYLVKRTGEKVFLECVQDMDHENMFWYRQDPGLGLRLIYFSYDVKMKEKGDIPEGYSVSREKKERFSLILESASTNQTSMYLCASRWTGTGDTEAFFGQGTRLTVV.

This clonotype ranks as large. This chain connects TRBV29-1 to TRBJ1-2; D gene uncertain. Germline CDR1 SQVTM, CDR2 ANQGSEA. V was trimmed by 7 bases and J by 6 bases, leaving 15 bases between them. The CDR3 consists of 12 residues. The CDR3 DNA follows: TGCAGCGCCGCTGTTGCCTCCGATGGCTACACCTTC. Translating gives CSAAVASDGYTF. The full variable domain, its missing parts supplied by reference TRBV29-1 and TRBJ1-2, is SAVISQKPSRDICQRGTSLTIQCQVDSQVTMMFWYRQQPGQSLTLIATANQGSEATYESGFVIDKFPISRPNLTFSTLTVSNMSPEDSSIYLCSAAVASDGYTFGSGTRLTVV.